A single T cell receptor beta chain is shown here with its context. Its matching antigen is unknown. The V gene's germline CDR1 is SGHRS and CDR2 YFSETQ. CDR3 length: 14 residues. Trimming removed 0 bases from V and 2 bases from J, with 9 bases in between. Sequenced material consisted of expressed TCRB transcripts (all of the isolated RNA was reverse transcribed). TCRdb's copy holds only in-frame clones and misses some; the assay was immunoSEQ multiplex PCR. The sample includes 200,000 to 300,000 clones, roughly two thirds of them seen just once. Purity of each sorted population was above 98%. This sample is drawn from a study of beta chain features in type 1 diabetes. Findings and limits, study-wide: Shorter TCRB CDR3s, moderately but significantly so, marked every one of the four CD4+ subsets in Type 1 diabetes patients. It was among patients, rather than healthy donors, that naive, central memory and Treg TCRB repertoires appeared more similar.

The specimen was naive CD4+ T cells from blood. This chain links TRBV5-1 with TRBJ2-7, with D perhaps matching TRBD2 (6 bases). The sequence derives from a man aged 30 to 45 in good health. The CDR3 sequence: CASSLDGGAYEQYF. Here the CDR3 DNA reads TGCGCCAGCAGCTTGGACGGGGGAGCCTACGAGCAGTACTTC.